This TCR beta chain appears in the sequencing data of a study of neurological immune-mediated disorders. 5'RACE employing 10-nucleotide random UMIs yielded the cDNA. The authors obtained over 200 million TCR-beta sequences from 15-18 subjects per sequencing run. TCRdb fed the 5' RACE reads into MiXCR, producing one record per CDR3 protein. The repertoire includes about 50,000 distinct CDR3 sequences, 10% of them detected once, and approximately 5% sits in the top ten. This clonotype was recorded a few times. The target antigen is unknown. Regarding the study as a whole: In HTLV-1-associated myelopathy, TCR clonal expansion was greatest, whereas multiple sclerosis had the least, falling below healthy controls. Private repertoires in all groups were suggested by the absence of shared CDR3 amino acid sequences among expanded clones across subjects.

The sequenced sample was PBMCs. The receptor's source is a man in his 70s with HTLV-1-associated myelopathy (HAM/TSP).

CDR3 sequence: CASSRRGGAETQYF. CDR3 sequence (DNA): TGTGCCAGCAGTCGCCGAGGCGGGGCAGAGACCCAGTACTTC. The rearrangement uses TRBV6-5 and TRBJ2-5; maybe TRBD2 (6 bases). This CDR3 is built from 14 residues. Trimming cost V 5 bases and J 4 bases, with 14 bases left between them. In germline, CDR1 is MNHEY, CDR2 SVGAGI.